This T cell receptor (beta chain) appears in the sequencing data of a study of blood T cell repertoires in COVID-19 (dated by TCRdb to the early 2020s). Describing the broader study: The collaborator samples originated in the United States, Italy and Spain and spanned the acute and convalescent phases of COVID-19. Sample metadata almost always included a de-identified subject ID, COVID-19 status, age in years and sex. Deeply sampled blood TCRbeta repertoires from subjects exposed to, actively infected with, or recovered from COVID-19 were included in the dataset. HLA class I and class II types, where available, came from metadata supplied by the sample provider rather than from assay-based typing. A freely available public database, intended as a resource for researchers studying the immune response to SARS-CoV-2, is where the repertoires were released. The samples were drawn from two sources: the first 160 participants of the ongoing ImmuneRACE study, and 1,000 to 1,500 subjects contributed by 6 global collaborators. The prospective study material was composed of cDNA or gDNA derived from T cells, B-cell-depleted T cells, or PBMCs.

The full study reports these points: How much clinical and demographic metadata was included differed by source and by participant, and the metadata was provided uncurated.

The collaborating institutions used their own protocols to collect whole blood in K2EDTA tubes. Collaborator samples were shipped for TCRbeta analysis as frozen whole blood, isolated PBMCs, or DNA extracted from either sample type. As concerns this clone: Its recognized antigen is unknown. Per-base qualities were not stored, and no clone one base away is much larger.

TCRbeta CDR3 regions were amplified from genomic DNA using the immunoSEQ Assay, a bias-controlled multiplex PCR. From the authors' description of their analysis: The number of nucleated cells in each sample was estimated by amplification of reference gene primers within the assay. To quantify the absolute abundance of each unique TCRbeta CDR3 rearrangement, sequence reads were collapsed and filtered. For each sample, productive Simpson clonality was calculated by taking the square root of Simpson's diversity index across productive rearrangements. TCRdb obtained this table from immuneACCESS and retained in-frame rearrangements with V and J assigned. These tables miss some clones; where compared with another copy, unresolved V genes account for less than half of the shortfall, and the remainder is unexplained. The DNA was the basis for D and trimming; V, J and clone size are from that table. Here the sample has 25,000 to 35,000 clones; about 91% occur a single time. Of the sample, about 25% falls within the top ten clones.

From its cysteine to its phenylalanine, the CDR3 spans 15 amino acids. CDR3 DNA only is kept here, 45 bases in frame from base 1. Germline trimming: 4 bases from V, 7 bases from J; junction bases outside gene matches: 6. The germline V gene supplies CDR1 MGHDK and CDR2 SYGVNS. Sample: peripheral blood. The receptor's source is a human donor in a cohort sampled during active COVID-19. The receptor chain draws on TRBV25-1 and TRBJ2-2; 10 bases in the middle match TRBD2. CDR3 loop: CASSATSGVIGELFF. The sequence in DNA is TGTGCCAGCAGTGCTACTAGCGGGGTTATCGGGGAGCTGTTTTTT.